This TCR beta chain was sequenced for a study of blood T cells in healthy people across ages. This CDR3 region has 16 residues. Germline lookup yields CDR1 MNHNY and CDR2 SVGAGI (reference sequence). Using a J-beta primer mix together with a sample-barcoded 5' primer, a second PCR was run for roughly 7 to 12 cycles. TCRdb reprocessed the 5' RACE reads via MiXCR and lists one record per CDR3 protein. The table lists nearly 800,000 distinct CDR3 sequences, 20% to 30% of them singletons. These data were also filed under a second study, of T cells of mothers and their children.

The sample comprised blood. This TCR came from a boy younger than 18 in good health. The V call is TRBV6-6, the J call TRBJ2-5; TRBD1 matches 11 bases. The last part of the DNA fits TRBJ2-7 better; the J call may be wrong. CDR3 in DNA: TGTGCCAGCAGTAGGACCGGGACAGGGGGTGCCTACGAGCAGTACTTC. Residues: CASSRTGTGGAYEQYF.